Shown below are 23 T cell receptor beta chains from a single sample sequenced in a study of blood T cell repertoires in COVID-19. TCRdb's table, derived via immunoSEQ multiplex PCR, lists solely in-frame clones and lacks some. The sample shows 85,000 to 120,000 clones, approximately 90% of them seen only once. The specimen sequenced was peripheral blood. Every receptor here comes from a woman in her forties or fifties with COVID-19, enrolled during active disease.

The chain has TRBV29-1 and TRBJ1-2, with D unresolved. V shed 8 bases and J shed 5 bases, with 18 bases lying between them. Germline CDR1 is SQVTM and CDR2 is ANQGSEA. The CDR3 has 13 amino acids. The CDR3 here is CSFTSGSRYGYTF. In DNA, the CDR3 is TGCAGCTTTACCAGCGGGTCGCGGTATGGCTACACCTTC.

This chain links TRBV5-6 with TRBJ1-2, with a tentative D call TRBD1 (5 bases). V was pared by 3 bases and J by 7 bases, with 16 bases between. CDR1 and CDR2 from the germline V gene are SGHDT and YYEEEE. The CDR3 consists of 14 residues. CDR3 residues: CASSWGSPVGGYTF. The CDR3, as DNA: TGTGCCAGCAGCTGGGGCAGCCCCGTTGGTGGCTACACCTTC.

The chain links TRBV4-2 to TRBJ1-1, with no clear D. CDR1 is LGHNA, CDR2 YNFKEQ, per germline. The CDR3 spans 11 residues. V lost 0 bases, J lost 11 bases, and 7 bases lay in between. The CDR3 DNA reads TGTGCCAGCAGCCAAGATAGGAGTGCTTTCTTT. It encodes CASSQDRSAFF.

The chain couples TRBV4-1 to TRBJ2-3, with a weak D call TRBD2 (6 bases). This CDR3 has 14 residues. V lost 0 bases and J lost 5, with 9 bases in between. The germline V gene has CDR1 MGHRA and CDR2 YSYEKL. The CDR3 region is CASSQDMGGDTQYF. In DNA, the CDR3 is TGCGCCAGCAGCCAAGATATGGGGGGAGATACGCAGTATTTT.

The chain combines TRBV19 with TRBJ1-5, with 8 bases that match TRBD1. The J segment lost 7 bases and the V segment lost 4 bases, leaving 6 bases of the junction unmatched. Germline V gives CDR1 LNHDA, CDR2 SQIVND (reference sequence). This CDR3 is 14 amino acids long. The CDR3 is CASSNQGARQPQHF. CDR3 in DNA: TGTGCCAGTAGTAATCAGGGGGCTCGGCAGCCCCAGCATTTT.

The V gene is TRBV7-6, the J gene TRBJ2-3; D might be TRBD2 (7 bases). Germline CDR1 is SGHVS and CDR2 is FNYEAQ. CDR3 length: 15 residues. V lost 5 bases and J lost 4, with 16 bases in between. The CDR3 reads CASSPAGASSDTQYF. CDR3 in DNA: TGTGCCAGCAGCCCCGCGGGGGCCAGTTCAGATACGCAGTATTTT.

The chain employs TRBV27 and TRBJ1-1, with a weak D call TRBD1 (5 bases). The CDR3 contains 15 residues. Germline V gene data show CDR1 as MNHEY and CDR2 as SMNVEV (reference sequence). V shed 4 bases and J shed 0 bases, with 12 bases lying between them. CDR3 bases: TGTGCCAGCAGTTCGGGGGTGTTCATGAACACTGAAGCTTTCTTT. Protein sequence: CASSSGVFMNTEAFF.

This CDR3 reads CASGDREFTYEQYF. Written as DNA, the CDR3 is TGTGCCAGCGGGGACAGGGAATTTACCTACGAGCAGTACTTC. The V gene is TRBV2, the J gene TRBJ2-7, with 9 bases identical to TRBD1. This CDR3 is built from 14 residues. CDR1 SNHLY and CDR2 FYNNEI come from the germline V gene. V lost 8 bases and J lost 2; bases outside the gene matches: 7. The variable domain in full, completed from reference TRBV2 and TRBJ2-7, reads EPEVTQTPSHQVTQMGQEVILRCVPISNHLYFYWYRQILGQKVEFLVSFYNNEISEKSEIFDDQFSVERPDGSNFTLKIRSTKLEDSAMYFCASGDREFTYEQYFGPGTRLTVT.

The chain recombines TRBV6-5 with TRBJ1-1, with a possible D match to TRBD1 (5 bases). This CDR3 comprises 13 residues. V shed 5 bases and J shed 1 base, with 8 bases lying between them. CDR1 is MNHEY and CDR2 is SVGAGI in the germline V gene. CDR3 in amino acids: CASSQQANTEAFF. CDR3 in DNA: TGTGCCAGCAGTCAACAGGCGAACACTGAAGCTTTCTTT.

This clone has just one count. In DNA, the CDR3 is TGTGCCATCAATCCCGGACAGGGGGCTACCACAGATACGCAGTATTTT. It translates to CAINPGQGATTDTQYF. The chain joins TRBV10-3 to TRBJ2-3; TRBD1 aligns across 11 bases. The V and J ends lost 7 bases and 2 bases, in that order; junction bases with no gene match: 8. The germline V gene has CDR1 ENHRY and CDR2 SYGVKD. The CDR3 covers 16 residues.

V usage is TRBV18 and J usage is TRBJ2-5; TRBD1 matches 10 bases. This CDR3 has 14 amino acids. Unmatched junction bases numbered 5, after V lost 8 bases and J lost 2 bases. Germline assignment: CDR1 KGHSH and CDR2 LQKENI. CDR3 residues: CASARTGGQETQYF. In DNA, the CDR3 is TGTGCCAGCGCGAGGACAGGGGGTCAAGAGACCCAGTACTTC.

The V call is TRBV12-3 or TRBV12-4, the J call TRBJ1-1; the D is unclear. V lost 2 bases to trimming and J lost 10 bases, with 11 bases between them. The CDR3 sequence is 12 residues long. CDR3 sequence: CASSLSISGAFF. CDR3 coding DNA: TGTGCCAGCAGTTTAAGTATTTCGGGAGCTTTCTTT.

The V call is TRBV30, the J call TRBJ2-3, with D unclear. Trimming left V 0 bases short and J 1 base short, with 11 bases between. The CDR3 covers 15 residues. Germline V gives CDR1 GTSNPN, CDR2 SVGIG (reference sequence). The CDR3 loop reads CAWSVQSAGTDTQYF. In nucleotides, the CDR3 is TGTGCCTGGAGTGTACAGAGTGCTGGCACAGATACGCAGTATTTT.

V is TRBV4-1 and J is TRBJ2-1; D is possibly TRBD1 (6 bases). In germline, CDR1 is MGHRA, CDR2 YSYEKL. This CDR3 is 13 amino acids long. V lost 5 bases and J lost 6, with 11 bases in between. The CDR3, as DNA: TGCGCCAGCAGCGCGGACAGTACCAATGAGCAGTTCTTC. This gives the protein CASSADSTNEQFF.

The rearrangement joins TRBV9 to TRBJ1-1, with a tentative D call TRBD1 (5 bases). The CDR3 sequence is 14 residues long. Germline CDR1 is SGDLS and CDR2 is YYNGEE. V was shortened by 0 bases and J by 0 bases, with 6 bases between the two germline ends. The DNA for the CDR3 is TGTGCCAGCAGCGTAGGGGGGGTGAACACTGAAGCTTTCTTT. This encodes CASSVGGVNTEAFF.

The V gene is TRBV7-9, the J gene TRBJ2-5; 9 positions agree with TRBD2. This CDR3 comprises 17 residues. Germline CDR1 SEHNR, CDR2 FQNEAQ (reference sequence). After removal of 5 bases from V and 1 base from J, the junction contained 11 bases not matched to a gene. CDR3 residues: CASSSRWASGAQETQYF. The CDR3 coding sequence is TGTGCCAGCAGCAGCCGTTGGGCTAGCGGGGCCCAAGAGACCCAGTACTTC.

This clone showed up just once. This chain connects TRBV7-9 to TRBJ2-1; 7 bases align to TRBD2. Losses at the gene ends were 4 bases for V and 0 bases for J; bases not matched to a gene: 6. Germline CDR1 is SEHNR and CDR2 is FQNEAQ (reference sequence). The CDR3 sequence is 16 residues long. Written as DNA, the CDR3 is TGTGCCAGCAGCTCAGGACTAGGTAGCTCCTACAATGAGCAGTTCTTC. Protein product: CASSSGLGSSYNEQFF.

Points on this clone: Because the CDR3's place on the DNA is in doubt, the DNA is left out and the CDR3 is given as listed by TCRdb. The V gene is TRBV24-1, the J gene TRBJ2-5; the D call TRBD1 from the table was never checked on the DNA. CDR1 and CDR2 (germline): KGHDR, SFDVKD. The CDR3 totals 14 residues, both ends included. The CDR3 is CATSVPGEWETQYF.

This chain joins TRBV7-9 and TRBJ1-6; no clear D gene. CDR1 is SEHNR, CDR2 FQNEAQ, per germline (reference sequence). The ends were cut back, 1 base at V and 4 bases at J, with 8 bases in the middle. The CDR3 runs to 15 residues. The CDR3 nucleotides are TGTGCCAGCAGCTTAGAGCCGGGGTATAATTCACCCCTCCACTTT. Amino acid sequence: CASSLEPGYNSPLHF.

V gene TRBV28 combines with J gene TRBJ2-6; possibly TRBD1 for D (6 bases). The CDR3 totals 13 residues. Germline CDR1 MDHEN, CDR2 SYDVKM. CDR3 amino acids: CATGNSGANVLTF. DNA for the CDR3: TGTGCTACAGGGAACTCTGGGGCCAACGTCCTGACTTTC. The full variable domain, rest sourced from reference TRBV28 and TRBJ2-6, is DVKVTQSSRYLVKRTGEKVFLECVQDMDHENMFWYRQDPGLGLRLIYFSYDVKMKEKGDIPEGYSVSREKKERFSLILESASTNQTSMYLCATGNSGANVLTFGAGSRLTVL.

This chain joins TRBV6-6 and TRBJ2-2; D unclear. This CDR3 has 13 amino acids. CDR1 is MNHNY, CDR2 SVGAGI, per germline (reference sequence). V gave up 7 bases and J gave up 6 bases, with 12 bases separating them. CDR3 in amino acids: CASKVMSAGELFF. CDR3 in DNA: TGTGCCAGCAAAGTTATGAGCGCCGGGGAGCTGTTTTTT.

The genes are TRBV11-2 and TRBJ2-4; 7 bases match TRBD2. V shed 3 bases and J 2 bases; nucleotides not matched to a gene: 4. The germline V gene encodes CDR1 SGHAT and CDR2 FQNNGV. CDR3 size: 15 residues. This CDR3 reads CASSFGGGTKNIQYF. In nucleotides, the CDR3 is TGTGCCAGCAGCTTCGGGGGAGGGACCAAAAACATTCAGTACTTC. The full variable domain, completed using reference TRBV11-2 and TRBJ2-4, is EAGVAQSPRYKIIEKRQSVAFWCNPISGHATLYWYQQILGQGPKLLIQFQNNGVVDDSQLPKDRFSAERLKGVDSTLKIQPAKLEDSAVYLCASSFGGGTKNIQYFGAGTRLSVL.

The chain combines TRBV5-4 with TRBJ1-1, with D hard to call. Germline values: CDR1 SGHNT, CDR2 YYREEE (reference sequence). Trimming stripped 4 bases from V and 4 bases from J, with 14 bases between. The CDR3 extends over 14 amino acids. The CDR3 protein is CASSLRQGGTEAFF. The DNA for the CDR3 is TGTGCCAGCAGCCTTAGACAAGGTGGCACTGAAGCTTTCTTT.